Listed below are T cell receptor beta chains from one sample, sequenced in a study of OX40 agonist ivuxolimab in advanced cancers. Data came from immunoSEQ multiplex PCR; TCRdb stores just in-frame clones and leaves some out. The sample lists about 82,000 clones, around 84% occurring once. The source material was CD4+ or CD8+ T cells sorted from blood, sampled in a trial of the OX40 agonist ivuxolimab. Receptors originate from an adult with an advanced solid tumor such as melanoma, head and neck, liver or kidney cancer. CDR3s include the opening cysteine and the closing phenylalanine or tryptophan. D genes are given only for firm matches. Only some rows state a clone size, as once, few, many or a class for expanded clones.

clone size | D gene | J gene | V gene | CDR3 protein | CDR3 DNA
- | - | TRBJ2-7 | TRBV6-5 | CASSWTAAKGEQYF | TGTGCCAGCAGTTGGACAGCCGCTAAAGGCGAGCAGTACTTC
- | - | TRBJ1-4 | TRBV5-4 | CASSLGANEKLFF | TGTGCCAGCAGCTTGGGAGCGAATGAAAAACTGTTTTTT
- | TRBD1 | TRBJ1-3 | TRBV7-9 | CASRPTGTGNTIYF | TGTGCCAGCAGACCGACAGGGACCGGAAACACCATATATTTT
- | - | TRBJ1-1 | TRBV6-6 | CASSTRSGSTEAFF | TGTGCCAGCAGTACTCGATCAGGGAGCACTGAAGCTTTCTTT
- | - | TRBJ2-5 | TRBV18 | CASSPPGRQETQYF | TGTGCCAGCTCACCACCGGGAAGACAAGAGACCCAGTACTTC
- | - | TRBJ2-7 | TRBV4-1 | CASSPGPPNEQYF | TGCGCCAGCAGCCCCGGACCTCCTAACGAGCAGTACTTC
few | - | TRBJ1-6 | TRBV5-1 | CASSLIQGRDSPLHF | TGCGCCAGCAGCTTAATTCAGGGGAGGGATTCACCCCTCCACTTT
- | - | TRBJ1-3 | TRBV5-5 | CASSLAVRSGNTIYF | TGTGCCAGCAGCTTGGCGGTCCGCTCTGGAAACACCATATATTTT
- | TRBD1 | TRBJ2-1 | TRBV19 | CASKDRGLQSGEQFF | TGTGCCAGTAAAGACAGGGGTCTCCAGAGTGGTGAGCAGTTCTTC
- | - | TRBJ1-2 | TRBV29-1 | CSVEDRKETYGYTF | TGCAGCGTTGAAGATCGGAAGGAGACTTATGGCTACACCTTC
- | TRBD2 | TRBJ2-5 | TRBV9 | CASSVEWRGGGETQYF | TGTGCCAGCAGCGTAGAGTGGCGGGGGGGTGGCGAGACCCAGTACTTC
- | - | TRBJ1-1 | TRBV9 | CASSVGSGRSTEAFF | TGTGCCAGCAGCGTGGGGTCGGGGAGGAGCACTGAAGCTTTCTTT
- | - | TRBJ2-3 | TRBV30 | CAWKQGGADTQYF | TGTGCCTGGAAACAGGGAGGAGCAGATACGCAGTATTTT
- | - | TRBJ2-7 | TRBV4-1 | CASSQVSGVSYEQYF | TGCGCCAGCAGCCAAGTGAGTGGGGTCTCCTACGAGCAGTACTTC
- | - | TRBJ2-3 | TRBV19 | CASSIVEGWSTDTQYF | TGTGCCAGTAGTATAGTCGAGGGGTGGTCCACAGATACGCAGTATTTT
- | TRBD1 | TRBJ1-6 | TRBV11-2 | CASSLSRTGGSTSPLHF | TGTGCCAGCAGCTTAAGTAGGACAGGGGGTAGTACTTCACCCCTCCACTTT
- | - | TRBJ1-2 | TRBV30 | CAWSGSRGMRYGYTF | TGTGCCTGGAGTGGGTCGAGGGGCATGAGGTATGGCTACACCTTC
- | - | TRBJ2-2 | TRBV30 | CAWSFNTGELFF | TGTGCCTGGAGCTTTAACACCGGGGAGCTGTTTTTT
few | - | TRBJ2-1 | TRBV7-8 | CASSSEQGRKEFF | TGTGCCAGCAGCTCCGAGCAGGGGCGGAAGGAGTTCTTC
- | - | TRBJ2-3 | TRBV6-1 | CASSEGGNTDTQYF | TGTGCCAGCAGTGAAGGTGGGAACACAGATACGCAGTATTTT
- | TRBD2 | TRBJ2-3 | TRBV11-3 | CASSLSGGEQYF | TGTGCCAGCAGCCTTAGCGGGGGAGAGCAGTATTTT
- | TRBD1 | TRBJ1-1 | TRBV7-8 | CASIPGQGAFGTEAFF | TGTGCCAGCATCCCGGGACAGGGGGCATTCGGCACTGAAGCTTTCTTT
- | - | TRBJ2-2 | TRBV27 | CASSLTPGGTGELFF | TGTGCCAGCAGTTTGACACCCGGGGGTACCGGGGAGCTGTTTTTT
- | TRBD1 | TRBJ1-6 | TRBV18 | CASSPRRTGVNSPLHF | TGTGCCAGCTCACCCCGCCGGACAGGGGTAAACTCACCCCTCCACTTT